In its sample, the clone carrying this T cell receptor (beta chain) was seen a few times. This CDR3 is 18 amino acids long. The germline CDR1 and CDR2 sequences are SGHTA and FQGNSA. V lost 2 bases to trimming and J lost 2 bases; unmatched junction nucleotides: 9. Repertoires were generated with immunoSEQ multiplex PCR, while TCRdb's copy carries only in-frame clones and drops some. The sample carries 200,000 to 300,000 clones, around nine tenths recorded once. This specimen comes from a study of blood T cell repertoires in COVID-19. V is TRBV7-2 and J is TRBJ2-1, with 10 nucleotides matching TRBD2. Input material: PBMCs or T cells enriched from blood (not recorded which). The clonotype was recovered from a woman in her forties who had been exposed to COVID-19. The CDR3 reads CASSLRGSSGGTYNEQFF. Here the CDR3 DNA reads TGTGCCAGCAGCTTAAGGGGCTCTAGCGGGGGAACCTACAATGAGCAGTTCTTC.